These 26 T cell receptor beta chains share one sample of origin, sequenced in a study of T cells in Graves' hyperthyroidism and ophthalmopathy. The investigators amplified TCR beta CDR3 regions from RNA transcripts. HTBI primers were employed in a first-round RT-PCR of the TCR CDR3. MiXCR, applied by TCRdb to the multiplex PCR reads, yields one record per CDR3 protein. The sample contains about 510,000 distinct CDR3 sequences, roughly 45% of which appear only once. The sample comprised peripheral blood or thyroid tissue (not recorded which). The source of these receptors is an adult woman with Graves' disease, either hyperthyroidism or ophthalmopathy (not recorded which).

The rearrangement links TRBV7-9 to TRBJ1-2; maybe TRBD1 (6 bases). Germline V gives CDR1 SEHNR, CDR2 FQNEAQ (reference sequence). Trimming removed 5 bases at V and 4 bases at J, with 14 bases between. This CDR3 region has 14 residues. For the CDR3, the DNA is TGTGCCAGCAGCCTGACCAGGGGACTCTATGGCTACACCTTC. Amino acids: CASSLTRGLYGYTF. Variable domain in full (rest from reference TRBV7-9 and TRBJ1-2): DTGVSQNPRHKITKRGQNVTFRCDPISEHNRLYWYRQTLGQGPEFLTYFQNEAQLEKSRLLSDRFSAERPKGSFSTLEIQRTEQGDSAMYLCASSLTRGLYGYTFGSGTRLTVV.

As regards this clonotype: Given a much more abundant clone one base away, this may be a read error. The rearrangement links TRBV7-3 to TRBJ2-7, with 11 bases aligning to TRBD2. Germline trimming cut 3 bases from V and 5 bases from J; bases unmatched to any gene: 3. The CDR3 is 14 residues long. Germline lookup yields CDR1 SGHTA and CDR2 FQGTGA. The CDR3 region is CASSFVAGGNEQYF. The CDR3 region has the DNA TGTGCCAGCAGCTTCGTAGCGGGAGGGAACGAGCAGTACTTC.

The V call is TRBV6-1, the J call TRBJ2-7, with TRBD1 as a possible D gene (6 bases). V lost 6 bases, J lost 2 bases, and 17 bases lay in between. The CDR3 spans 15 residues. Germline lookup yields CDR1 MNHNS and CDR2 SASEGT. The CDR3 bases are TGTGCCAGCAGGACGAATCTACAGGGAGCCTACGAGCAGTACTTC. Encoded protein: CASRTNLQGAYEQYF.

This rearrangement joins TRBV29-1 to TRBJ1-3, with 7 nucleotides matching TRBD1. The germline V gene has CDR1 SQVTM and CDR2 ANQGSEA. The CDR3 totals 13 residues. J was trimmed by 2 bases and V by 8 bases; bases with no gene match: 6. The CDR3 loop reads CSSWDRTGNTIYF. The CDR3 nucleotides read TGCAGCTCCTGGGACAGAACTGGAAACACCATATATTTT.

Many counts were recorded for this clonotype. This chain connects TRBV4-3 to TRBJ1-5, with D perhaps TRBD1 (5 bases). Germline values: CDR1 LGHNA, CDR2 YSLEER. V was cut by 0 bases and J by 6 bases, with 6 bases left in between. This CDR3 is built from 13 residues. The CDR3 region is CASSQDGGQPQHF. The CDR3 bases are TGCGCCAGCAGCCAAGATGGGGGTCAGCCCCAGCATTTT.

The CDR3 region is CASREPGQGANYGYTF. As DNA, the CDR3 is TGTGCCAGCAGAGAACCCGGACAGGGGGCTAACTATGGCTACACCTTC. The genes are TRBV19 and TRBJ1-2; 10 bases line up with TRBD1. V lost 9 bases and J lost 0; bases outside the gene matches: 10. The germline CDR1 and CDR2 sequences are LNHDA and SQIVND (reference sequence). This CDR3 contains 16 residues.

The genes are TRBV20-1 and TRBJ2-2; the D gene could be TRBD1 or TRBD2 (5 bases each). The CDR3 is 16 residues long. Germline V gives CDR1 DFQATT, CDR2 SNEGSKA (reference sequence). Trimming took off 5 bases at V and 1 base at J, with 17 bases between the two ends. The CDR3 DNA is TGCAGTGCTTCTAATCCGGGACGGCAGAACACCGGGGAGCTGTTTTTT. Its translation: CSASNPGRQNTGELFF.

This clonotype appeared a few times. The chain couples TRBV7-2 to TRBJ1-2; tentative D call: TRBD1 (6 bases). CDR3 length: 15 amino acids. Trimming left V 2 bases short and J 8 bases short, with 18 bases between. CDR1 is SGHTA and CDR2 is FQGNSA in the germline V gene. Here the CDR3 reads CASSLSQGTGIGYTF. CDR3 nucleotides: TGTGCCAGCAGCTTATCACAGGGAACCGGAATCGGCTACACCTTC. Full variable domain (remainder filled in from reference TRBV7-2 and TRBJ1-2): GAGVSQSPSNKVTEKGKDVELRCDPISGHTALYWYRQSLGQGLEFLIYFQGNSAPDKSGLPSDRFSAERTGGSVSTLTIQRTQQEDSAVYLCASSLSQGTGIGYTFGSGTRLTVV.

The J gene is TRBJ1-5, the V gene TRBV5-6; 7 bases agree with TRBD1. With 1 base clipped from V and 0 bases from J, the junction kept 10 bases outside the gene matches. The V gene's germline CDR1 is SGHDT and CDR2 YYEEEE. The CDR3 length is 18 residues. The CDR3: CASSLWGKGQPSNQPQHF. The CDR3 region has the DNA TGTGCCAGCAGCTTGTGGGGGAAGGGACAGCCTAGCAATCAGCCCCAGCATTTT.

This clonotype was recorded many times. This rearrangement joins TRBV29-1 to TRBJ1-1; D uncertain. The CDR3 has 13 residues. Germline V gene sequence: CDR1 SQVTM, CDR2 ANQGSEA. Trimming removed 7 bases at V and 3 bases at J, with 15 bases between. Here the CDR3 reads CSGSTVRDTEAFF. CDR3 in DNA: TGCAGCGGCTCCACGGTACGGGACACTGAAGCTTTCTTT.

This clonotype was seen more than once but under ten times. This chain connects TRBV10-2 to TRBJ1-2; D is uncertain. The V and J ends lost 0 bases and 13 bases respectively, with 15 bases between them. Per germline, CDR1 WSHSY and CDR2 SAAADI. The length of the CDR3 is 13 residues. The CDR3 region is CASSESIGTVATF. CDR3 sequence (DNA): TGCGCCAGCAGTGAGTCGATAGGTACGGTGGCCACCTTC.

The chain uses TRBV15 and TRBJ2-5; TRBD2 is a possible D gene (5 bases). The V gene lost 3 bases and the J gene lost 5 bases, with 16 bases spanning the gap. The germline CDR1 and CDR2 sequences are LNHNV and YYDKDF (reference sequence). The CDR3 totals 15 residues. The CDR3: CATSRMWGVSETQYF. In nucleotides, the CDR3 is TGTGCCACCAGCAGGATGTGGGGAGTGAGCGAGACCCAGTACTTC.

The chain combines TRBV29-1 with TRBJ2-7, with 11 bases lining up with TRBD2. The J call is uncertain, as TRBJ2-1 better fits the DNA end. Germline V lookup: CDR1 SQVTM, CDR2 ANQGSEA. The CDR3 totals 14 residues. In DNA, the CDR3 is TGCAGCGTGCCTACTAGCGGGAGTTGGAATGAGCAGTTCTTC. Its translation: CSVPTSGSWNEQFF.

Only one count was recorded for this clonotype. The CDR3 DNA sequence: TGCAGTGCTAGAGGGCTAGCGGGGAATCAGGGTACGCAGTATTTT. Translating it yields CSARGLAGNQGTQYF. The chain couples TRBV20-1 to TRBJ1-5, with 9 bases matching TRBD2. The J call may be mistaken, given a closer DNA end match to TRBJ2-3. Germline V CDR1 and CDR2: DFQATT, SNEGSKA (reference sequence). This CDR3 has 15 residues.

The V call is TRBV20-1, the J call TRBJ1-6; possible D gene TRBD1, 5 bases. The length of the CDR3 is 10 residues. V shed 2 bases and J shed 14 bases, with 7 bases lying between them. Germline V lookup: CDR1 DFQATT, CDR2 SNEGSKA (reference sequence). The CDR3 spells CSARKGALHF. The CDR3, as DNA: TGCAGTGCTAGAAAAGGGGCCCTCCACTTT.

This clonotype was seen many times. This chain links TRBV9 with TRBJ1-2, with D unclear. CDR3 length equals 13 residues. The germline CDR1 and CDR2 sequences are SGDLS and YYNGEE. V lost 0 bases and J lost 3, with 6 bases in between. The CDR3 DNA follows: TGTGCCAGCAGCGTAGAAGGGTACTATGGCTACACCTTC. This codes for CASSVEGYYGYTF.

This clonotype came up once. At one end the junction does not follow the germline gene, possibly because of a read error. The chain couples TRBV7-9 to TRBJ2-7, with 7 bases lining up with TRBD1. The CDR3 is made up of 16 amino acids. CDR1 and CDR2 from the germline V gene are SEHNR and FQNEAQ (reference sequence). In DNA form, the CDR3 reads TGCGCCAGCAGTACCGGAGGAGGACAGGCTGTTTACGAGCAGTACTTC. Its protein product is CASSTGGGQAVYEQYF.

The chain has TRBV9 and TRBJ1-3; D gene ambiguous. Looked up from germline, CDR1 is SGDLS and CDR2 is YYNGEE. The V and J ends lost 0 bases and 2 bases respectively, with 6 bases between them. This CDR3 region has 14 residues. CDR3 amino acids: CASSVEWAGNTIYF. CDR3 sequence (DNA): TGTGCCAGCAGCGTAGAGTGGGCTGGAAACACCATATATTTT.

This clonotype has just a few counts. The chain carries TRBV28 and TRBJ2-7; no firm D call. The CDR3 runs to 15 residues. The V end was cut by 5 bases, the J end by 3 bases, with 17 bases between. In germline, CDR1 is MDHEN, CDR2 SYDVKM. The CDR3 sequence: CASSKPLGRRYEQYF. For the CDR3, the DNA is TGTGCCAGCAGTAAGCCCCTAGGTAGACGCTACGAGCAGTACTTC. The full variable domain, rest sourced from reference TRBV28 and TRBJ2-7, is DVKVTQSSRYLVKRTGEKVFLECVQDMDHENMFWYRQDPGLGLRLIYFSYDVKMKEKGDIPEGYSVSREKKERFSLILESASTNQTSMYLCASSKPLGRRYEQYFGPGTRLTVT.

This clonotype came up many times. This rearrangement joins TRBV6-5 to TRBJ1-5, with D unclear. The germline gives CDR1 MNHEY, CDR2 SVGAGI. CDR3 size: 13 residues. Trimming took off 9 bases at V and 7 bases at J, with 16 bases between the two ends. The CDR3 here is CASAAMLGQPQHF. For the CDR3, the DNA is TGTGCCAGTGCCGCAATGCTGGGGCAGCCCCAGCATTTT.

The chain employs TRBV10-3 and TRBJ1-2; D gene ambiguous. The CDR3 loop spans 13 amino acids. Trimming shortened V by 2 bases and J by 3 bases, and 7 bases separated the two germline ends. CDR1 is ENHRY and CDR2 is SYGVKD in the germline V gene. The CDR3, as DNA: TGTGCCATCAGTGAGGTTGAAGACTATGGCTACACCTTC. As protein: CAISEVEDYGYTF.

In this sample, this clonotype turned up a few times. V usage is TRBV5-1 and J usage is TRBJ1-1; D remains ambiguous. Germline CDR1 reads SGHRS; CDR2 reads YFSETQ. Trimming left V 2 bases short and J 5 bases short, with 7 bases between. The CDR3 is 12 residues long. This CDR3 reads CASSLFPTEAFF. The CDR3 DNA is TGCGCCAGCAGCTTATTCCCAACTGAAGCTTTCTTT.

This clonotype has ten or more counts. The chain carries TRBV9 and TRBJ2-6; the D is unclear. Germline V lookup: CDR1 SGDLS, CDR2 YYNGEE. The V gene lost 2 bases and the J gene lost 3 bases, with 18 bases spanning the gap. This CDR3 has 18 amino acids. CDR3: CASSVLPVNRVGANVLTF. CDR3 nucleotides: TGTGCCAGCAGCGTTCTTCCGGTTAATCGCGTTGGGGCCAACGTCCTGACTTTC.

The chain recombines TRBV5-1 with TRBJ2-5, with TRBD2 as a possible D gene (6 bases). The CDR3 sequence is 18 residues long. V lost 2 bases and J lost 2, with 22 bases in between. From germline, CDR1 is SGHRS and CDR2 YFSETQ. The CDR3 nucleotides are TGCGCCAGCAGCTTTATGACTAGAGATGGAGGACGGCAAGAGACCCAGTACTTC. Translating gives CASSFMTRDGGRQETQYF.

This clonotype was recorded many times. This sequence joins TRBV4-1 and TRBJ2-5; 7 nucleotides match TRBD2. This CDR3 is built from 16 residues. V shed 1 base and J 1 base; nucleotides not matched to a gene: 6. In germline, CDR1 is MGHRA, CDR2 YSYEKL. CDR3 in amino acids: CASSQGGGGPQETQYF. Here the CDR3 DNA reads TGCGCCAGCAGCCAAGGGGGGGGAGGCCCCCAAGAGACCCAGTACTTC.

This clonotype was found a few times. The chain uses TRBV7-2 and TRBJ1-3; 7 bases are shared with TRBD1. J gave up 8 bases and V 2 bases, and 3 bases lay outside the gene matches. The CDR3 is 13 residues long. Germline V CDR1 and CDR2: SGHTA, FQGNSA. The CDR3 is CASSLQGGDTIYF. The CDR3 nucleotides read TGTGCCAGCAGCTTACAGGGGGGAGACACCATATATTTT.